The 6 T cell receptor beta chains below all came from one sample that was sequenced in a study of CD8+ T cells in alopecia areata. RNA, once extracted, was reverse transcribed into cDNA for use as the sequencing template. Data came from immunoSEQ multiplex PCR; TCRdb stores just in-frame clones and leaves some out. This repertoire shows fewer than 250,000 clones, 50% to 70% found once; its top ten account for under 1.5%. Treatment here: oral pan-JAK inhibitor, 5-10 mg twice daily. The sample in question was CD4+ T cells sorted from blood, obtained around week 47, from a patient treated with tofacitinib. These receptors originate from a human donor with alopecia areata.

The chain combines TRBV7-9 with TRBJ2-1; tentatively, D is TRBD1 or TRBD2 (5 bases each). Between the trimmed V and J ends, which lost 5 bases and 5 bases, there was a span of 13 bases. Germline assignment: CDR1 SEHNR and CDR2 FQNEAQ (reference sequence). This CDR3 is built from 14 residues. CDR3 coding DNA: TGTGCCAGCAGCCCTACCGGGACGGACAATGAGCAGTTCTTC. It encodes CASSPTGTDNEQFF.

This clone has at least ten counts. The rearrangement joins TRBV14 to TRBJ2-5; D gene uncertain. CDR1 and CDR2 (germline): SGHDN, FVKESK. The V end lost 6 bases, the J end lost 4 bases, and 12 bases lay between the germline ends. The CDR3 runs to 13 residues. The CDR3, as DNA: TGTGCCAGCAGTCAATTGGATGGAGAGACCCAGTACTTC. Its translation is CASSQLDGETQYF.

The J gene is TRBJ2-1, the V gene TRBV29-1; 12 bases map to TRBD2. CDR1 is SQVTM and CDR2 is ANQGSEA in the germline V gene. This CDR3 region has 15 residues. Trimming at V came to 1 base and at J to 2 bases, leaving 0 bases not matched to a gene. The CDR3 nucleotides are TGCAGCGTTGAAGGGACTAGCGGGACCTACAATGAGCAGTTCTTC. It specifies CSVEGTSGTYNEQFF.

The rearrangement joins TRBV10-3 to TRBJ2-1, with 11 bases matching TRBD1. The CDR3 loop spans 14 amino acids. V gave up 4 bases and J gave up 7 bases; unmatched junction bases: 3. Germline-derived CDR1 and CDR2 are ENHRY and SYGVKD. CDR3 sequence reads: CAISVGTGGNEQFF. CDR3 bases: TGTGCCATCAGTGTCGGGACAGGGGGGAATGAGCAGTTCTTC.

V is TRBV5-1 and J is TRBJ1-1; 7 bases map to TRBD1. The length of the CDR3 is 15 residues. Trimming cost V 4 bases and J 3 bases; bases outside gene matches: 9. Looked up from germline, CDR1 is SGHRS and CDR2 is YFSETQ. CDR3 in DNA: TGCGCCAGCAGCCAACAAGGGGGCGCGGACACTGAAGCTTTCTTT. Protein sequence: CASSQQGGADTEAFF.

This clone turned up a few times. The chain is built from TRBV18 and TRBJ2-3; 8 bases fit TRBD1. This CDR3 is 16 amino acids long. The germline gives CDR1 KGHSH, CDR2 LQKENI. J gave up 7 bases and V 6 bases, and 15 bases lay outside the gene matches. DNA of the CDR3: TGTGCCAGCTCCCCTTCCCGGACAGGGACAAGCAATACGCAGTATTTT. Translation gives CASSPSRTGTSNTQYF.